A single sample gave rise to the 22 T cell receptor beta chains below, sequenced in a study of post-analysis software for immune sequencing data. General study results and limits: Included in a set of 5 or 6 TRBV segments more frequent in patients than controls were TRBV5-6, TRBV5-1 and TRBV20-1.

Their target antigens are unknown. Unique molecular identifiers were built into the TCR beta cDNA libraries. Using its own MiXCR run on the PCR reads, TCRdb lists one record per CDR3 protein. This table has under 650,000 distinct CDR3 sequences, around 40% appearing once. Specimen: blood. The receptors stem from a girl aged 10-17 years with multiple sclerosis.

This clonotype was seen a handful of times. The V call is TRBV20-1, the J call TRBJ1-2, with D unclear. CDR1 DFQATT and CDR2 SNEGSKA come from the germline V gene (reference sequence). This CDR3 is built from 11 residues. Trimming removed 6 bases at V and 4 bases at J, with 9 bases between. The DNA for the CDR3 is TGCAGTGCCCGGCAGATCTATGGCTACACCTTC. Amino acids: CSARQIYGYTF.

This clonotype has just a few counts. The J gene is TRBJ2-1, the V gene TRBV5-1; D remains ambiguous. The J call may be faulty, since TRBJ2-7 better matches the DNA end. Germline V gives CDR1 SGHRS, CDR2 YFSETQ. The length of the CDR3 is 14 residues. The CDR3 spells CASSFVRPDNEQYF. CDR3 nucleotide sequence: TGCGCCAGCAGCTTCGTGAGACCCGACAATGAGCAGTACTTC.

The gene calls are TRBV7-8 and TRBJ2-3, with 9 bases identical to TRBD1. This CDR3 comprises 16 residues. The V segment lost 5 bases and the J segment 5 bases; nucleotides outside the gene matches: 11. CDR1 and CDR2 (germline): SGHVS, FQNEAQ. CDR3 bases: TGTGCCAGCAGCCCGTTGGACAGGGGTTTAAGAGATACGCAGTATTTT. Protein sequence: CASSPLDRGLRDTQYF.

CDR3 region: CAIAASAKNTEAFF. Written as DNA, the CDR3 is TGTGCCATCGCGGCATCGGCAAAGAACACTGAAGCTTTCTTT. The rearrangement links TRBV10-3 to TRBJ1-1; D ambiguous. Looked up from germline, CDR1 is ENHRY and CDR2 is SYGVKD. The CDR3 length is 14 residues. V was pared by 8 bases and J by 1 base, with 14 bases between.

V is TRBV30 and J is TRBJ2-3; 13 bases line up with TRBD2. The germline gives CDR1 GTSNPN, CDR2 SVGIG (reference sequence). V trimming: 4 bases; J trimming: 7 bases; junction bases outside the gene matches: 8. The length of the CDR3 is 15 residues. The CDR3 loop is CAWKLAGGPFYTQYF. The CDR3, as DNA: TGTGCCTGGAAACTAGCGGGAGGGCCTTTCTATACGCAGTATTTT. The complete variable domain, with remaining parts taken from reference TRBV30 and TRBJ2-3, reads SQTIHQWPATLVQPVGSPLSLECTVEGTSNPNLYWYRQAAGRGLQLLFYSVGIGQISSEVPQNLSASRPQDRQFILSSKKLLLSDSGFYLCAWKLAGGPFYTQYFGPGTRLTVL.

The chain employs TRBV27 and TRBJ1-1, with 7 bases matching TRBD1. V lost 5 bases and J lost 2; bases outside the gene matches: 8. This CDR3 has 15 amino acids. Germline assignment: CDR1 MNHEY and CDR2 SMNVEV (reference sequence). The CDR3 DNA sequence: TGTGCCAGCAGTGCGACAGGGCGGTTAAACACTGAAGCTTTCTTT. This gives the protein CASSATGRLNTEAFF.

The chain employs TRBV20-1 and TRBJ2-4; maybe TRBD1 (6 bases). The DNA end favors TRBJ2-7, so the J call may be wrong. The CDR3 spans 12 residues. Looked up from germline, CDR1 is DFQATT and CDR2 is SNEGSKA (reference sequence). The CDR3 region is CSARKQGYEQYF. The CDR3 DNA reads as TGCAGTGCTAGAAAACAGGGATACGAGCAGTACTTC.

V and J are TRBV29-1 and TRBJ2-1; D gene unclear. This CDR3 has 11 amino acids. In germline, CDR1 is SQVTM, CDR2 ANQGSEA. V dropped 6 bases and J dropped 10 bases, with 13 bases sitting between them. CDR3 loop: CSVASGAEQFF. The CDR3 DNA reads TGCAGCGTGGCCAGTGGTGCAGAGCAGTTCTTC.

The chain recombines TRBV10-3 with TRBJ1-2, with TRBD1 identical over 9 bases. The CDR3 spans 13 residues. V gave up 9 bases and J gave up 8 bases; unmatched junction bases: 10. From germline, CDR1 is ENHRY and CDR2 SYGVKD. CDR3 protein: CAIPLRTGEGYTF. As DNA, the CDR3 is TGTGCCATACCCTTGAGGACAGGGGAAGGCTACACCTTC.

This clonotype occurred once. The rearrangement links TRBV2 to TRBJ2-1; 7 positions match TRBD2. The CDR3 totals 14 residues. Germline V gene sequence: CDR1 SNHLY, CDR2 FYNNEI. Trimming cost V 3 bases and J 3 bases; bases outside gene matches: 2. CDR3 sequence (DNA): TGTGCCAGCAGTGACAGGGAGGGCTACAATGAGCAGTTCTTC. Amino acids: CASSDREGYNEQFF.

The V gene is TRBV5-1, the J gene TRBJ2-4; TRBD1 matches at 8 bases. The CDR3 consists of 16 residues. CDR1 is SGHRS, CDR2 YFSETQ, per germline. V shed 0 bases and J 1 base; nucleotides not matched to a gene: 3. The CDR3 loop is CASSLERTGAKNIQYF. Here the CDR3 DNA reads TGCGCCAGCAGCTTGGAACGGACAGGGGCCAAAAACATTCAGTACTTC. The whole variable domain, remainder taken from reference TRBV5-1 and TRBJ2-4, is KAGVTQTPRYLIKTRGQQVTLSCSPISGHRSVSWYQQTPGQGLQFLFEYFSETQRNKGNFPGRFSGRQFSNSRSEMNVSTLELGDSALYLCASSLERTGAKNIQYFGAGTRLSVL.

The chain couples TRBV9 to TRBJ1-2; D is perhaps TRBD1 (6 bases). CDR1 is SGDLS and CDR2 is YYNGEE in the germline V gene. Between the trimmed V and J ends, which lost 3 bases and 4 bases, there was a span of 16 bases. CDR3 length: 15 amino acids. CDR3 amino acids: CASSAGDRSAYGYTF. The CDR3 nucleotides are TGTGCCAGCAGCGCCGGAGACAGGTCTGCCTATGGCTACACCTTC.

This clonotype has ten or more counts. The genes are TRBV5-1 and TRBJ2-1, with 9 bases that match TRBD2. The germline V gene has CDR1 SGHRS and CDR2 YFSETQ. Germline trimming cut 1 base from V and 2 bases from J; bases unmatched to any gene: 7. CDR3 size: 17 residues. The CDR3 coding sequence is TGCGCCAGCAGCTTGAGGTCCGGGACTAGCCCCTACAATGAGCAGTTCTTC. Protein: CASSLRSGTSPYNEQFF.

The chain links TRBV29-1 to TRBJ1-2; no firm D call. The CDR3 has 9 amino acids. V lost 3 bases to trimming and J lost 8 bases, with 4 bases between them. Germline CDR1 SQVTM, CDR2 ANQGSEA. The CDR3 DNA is TGCAGCGTTGAGCACGGCTACACCTTC. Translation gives CSVEHGYTF. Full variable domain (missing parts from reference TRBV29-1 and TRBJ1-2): SAVISQKPSRDICQRGTSLTIQCQVDSQVTMMFWYRQQPGQSLTLIATANQGSEATYESGFVIDKFPISRPNLTFSTLTVSNMSPEDSSIYLCSVEHGYTFGSGTRLTVV.

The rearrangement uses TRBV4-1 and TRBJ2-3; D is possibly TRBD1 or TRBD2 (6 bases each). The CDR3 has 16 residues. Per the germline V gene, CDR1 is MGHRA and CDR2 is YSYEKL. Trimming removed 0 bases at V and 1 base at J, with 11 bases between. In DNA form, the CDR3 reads TGCGCCAGCAGCCAAGATGGGGGGCTTGGCACAGATACGCAGTATTTT. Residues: CASSQDGGLGTDTQYF.

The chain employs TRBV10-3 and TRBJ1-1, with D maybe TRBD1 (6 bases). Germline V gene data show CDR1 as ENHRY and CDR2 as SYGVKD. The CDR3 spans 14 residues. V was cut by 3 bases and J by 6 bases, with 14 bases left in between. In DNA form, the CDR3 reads TGTGCCATCAGTGATAATTCCAGGGGACCTGAAGCTTTCTTT. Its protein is CAISDNSRGPEAFF.

CDR3 amino acids: CASSLEGRVEDEQFF. CDR3 coding DNA: TGCGCCAGCAGCTTGGAAGGCAGGGTTGAAGACGAGCAGTTCTTC. This chain joins TRBV5-1 and TRBJ2-1, with D possibly being TRBD1 (5 bases). CDR1 is SGHRS and CDR2 is YFSETQ in the germline V gene. The CDR3 is made up of 15 amino acids. The ends were cut back, 0 bases at V and 10 bases at J, with 17 bases in the middle.

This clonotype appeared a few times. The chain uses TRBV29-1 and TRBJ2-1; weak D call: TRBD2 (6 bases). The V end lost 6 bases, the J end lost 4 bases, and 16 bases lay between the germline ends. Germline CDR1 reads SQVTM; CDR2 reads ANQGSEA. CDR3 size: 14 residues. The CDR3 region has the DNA TGCAGCGTAGGGGACTGCTTGACTTACAATGAGCAGTTCTTC. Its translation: CSVGDCLTYNEQFF.

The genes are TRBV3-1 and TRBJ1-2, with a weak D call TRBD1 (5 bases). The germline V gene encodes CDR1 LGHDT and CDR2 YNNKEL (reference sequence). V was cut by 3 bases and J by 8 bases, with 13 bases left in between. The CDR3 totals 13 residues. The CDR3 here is CASSHGSGTGYTF. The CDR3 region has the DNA TGTGCCAGCAGCCATGGATCCGGGACCGGCTACACCTTC.

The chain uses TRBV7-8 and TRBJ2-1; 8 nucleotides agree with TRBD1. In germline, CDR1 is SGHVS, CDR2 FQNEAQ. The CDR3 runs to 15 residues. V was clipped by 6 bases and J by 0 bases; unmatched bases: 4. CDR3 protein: CASRSDRASYNEQFF. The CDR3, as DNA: TGTGCCAGCAGGTCGGACAGGGCCTCCTACAATGAGCAGTTCTTC.

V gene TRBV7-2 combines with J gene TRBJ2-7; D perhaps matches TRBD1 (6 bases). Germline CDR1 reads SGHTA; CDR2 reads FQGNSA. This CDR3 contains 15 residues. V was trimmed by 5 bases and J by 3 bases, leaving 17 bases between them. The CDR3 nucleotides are TGTGCCAGCAGCAGAAGCCCGCGGACAGTCTACGAGCAGTACTTC. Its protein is CASSRSPRTVYEQYF.

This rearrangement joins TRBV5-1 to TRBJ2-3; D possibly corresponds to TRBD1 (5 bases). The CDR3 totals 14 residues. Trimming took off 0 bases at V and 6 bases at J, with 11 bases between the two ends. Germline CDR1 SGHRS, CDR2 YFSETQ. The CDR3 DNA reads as TGCGCCAGCAGCTTGGAGGGGCTGGATGATACGCAGTATTTT. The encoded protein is CASSLEGLDDTQYF.